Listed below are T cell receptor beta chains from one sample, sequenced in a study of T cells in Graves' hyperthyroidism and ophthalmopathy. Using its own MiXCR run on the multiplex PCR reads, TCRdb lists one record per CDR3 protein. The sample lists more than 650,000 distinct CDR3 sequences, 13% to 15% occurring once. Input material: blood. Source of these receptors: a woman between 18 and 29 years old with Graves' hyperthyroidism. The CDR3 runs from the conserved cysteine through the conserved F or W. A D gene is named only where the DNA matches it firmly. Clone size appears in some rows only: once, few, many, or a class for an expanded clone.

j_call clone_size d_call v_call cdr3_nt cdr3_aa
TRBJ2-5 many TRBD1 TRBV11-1 TGTGCCAGCAGCTTACAAGGACAGGCGAAAGAGACCCAGTACTTC CASSLQGQAKETQYF
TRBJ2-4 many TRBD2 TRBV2 TGTGCCAGCAGGCAACTAGCGGCAGTGGGACACATTCAGTACTTC CASRQLAAVGHIQYF
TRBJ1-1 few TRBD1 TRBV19 TGTGCCAGTAGTATTGCAGGGGGCACTGAAGCTTTCTTT CASSIAGGTEAFF
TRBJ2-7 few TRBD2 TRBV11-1 TGTGCCAGCAGCTTTAGTGGGACTAGCGGGAGCCACGAGCAGTACTTC CASSFSGTSGSHEQYF
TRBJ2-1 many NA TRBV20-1 TGCAGTGGTTCCCGGGGGACCTACAATGAGCAGTTCTTC CSGSRGTYNEQFF
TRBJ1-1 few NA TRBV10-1 TGCGCCAGCAGTGAGGGACAGTTAAACGAAGCTTTCTTT CASSEGQLNEAFF
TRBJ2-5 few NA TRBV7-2 TGTGCCAGCAGCTTATCCGGGGTCAAAGAGACCCAGTACTTC CASSLSGVKETQYF
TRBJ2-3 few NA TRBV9 TGTGCCAGCAGCCCACAGGTGGATACGCAGTATTTT CASSPQVDTQYF
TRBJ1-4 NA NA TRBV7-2 TGTGCCAGCAGCTCTAGACCTCTAGGTGGTGAAAAACTGTTTTTT CASSSRPLGGEKLFF
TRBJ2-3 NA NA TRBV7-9 TGTGCCAGCAGCTTAGTGATGCTGTGGGGGGGCAGGAGCACAGATACGCAGTATTTT CASSLVMLWGGRSTDTQYF
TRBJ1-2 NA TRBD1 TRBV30 TGTGCCTGGACCCGGGACAGGGGTGGCTACACCTTC CAWTRDRGGYTF
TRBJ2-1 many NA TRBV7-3 TGTGCCAGCAGCTTAATTCCGGACAATGAGCAGTTCTTC CASSLIPDNEQFF
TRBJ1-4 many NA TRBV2 TGTGCCAGCAGTGAGTCAGATGAAAAACTGTTTTTT CASSESDEKLFF
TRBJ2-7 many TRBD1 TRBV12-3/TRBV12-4 TGTGCCAGCAGTTCTTGGACAGGGGAAAGCTCCTACGAGCAGTACTTC CASSSWTGESSYEQYF
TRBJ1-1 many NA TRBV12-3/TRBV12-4 TGTGCCAGCAGTTCGAGGGGCACGAACACTGAAGCTTTCTTT CASSSRGTNTEAFF
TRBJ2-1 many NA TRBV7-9 TGTGCCAGCACCTCCGGGATGGTAGCGCCTGGGAATGAGCAGTTCTTC CASTSGMVAPGNEQFF
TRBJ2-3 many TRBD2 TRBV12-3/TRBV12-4 TGTGCCAGCAGTTTCATGACTAGCGGAACAGATACGCAGTATTTT CASSFMTSGTDTQYF
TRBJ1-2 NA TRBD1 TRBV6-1 TGTGCCAGCCTCCGGACAGGGAATGGCTACACCTTC CASLRTGNGYTF
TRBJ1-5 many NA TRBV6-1 TGTGCCAGCAGTACCCTCCGCCAGGGGTTAATTCAAGGTAGCAATCAGCCCCAGCATTTT CASSTLRQGLIQGSNQPQHF
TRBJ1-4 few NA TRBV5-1 TGCGCCAGCAGCTCGGACGGCCTTAATGAAAAACTGTTTTTT CASSSDGLNEKLFF
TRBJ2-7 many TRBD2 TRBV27 TGTGCCAGCAGTTTATTAGCTAGCGGCCCCTACGAGCAGTACTTC CASSLLASGPYEQYF
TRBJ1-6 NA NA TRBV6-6 TGTGCCAGCAGTTACTCACAGTATAATTCACCCCTCCACTTT CASSYSQYNSPLHF
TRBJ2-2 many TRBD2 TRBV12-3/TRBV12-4 TGTGCCAGCAGTTTACGGGCTAGCGGGAGCCCCACCGGGGAGCTGTTTTTT CASSLRASGSPTGELFF
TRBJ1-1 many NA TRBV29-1 TGCAGCGTCCGGGGGGACGGCACTGAAGCTTTCTTT CSVRGDGTEAFF
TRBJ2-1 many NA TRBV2 TGTGCCATCAAGAGGGGGTCACCCTACAATGAGCAGTTCTTC CAIKRGSPYNEQFF
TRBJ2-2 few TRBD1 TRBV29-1 TGCAGCGTTGGCACAGGGGGCAAGACCGGGGAGCTGTTTTTT CSVGTGGKTGELFF
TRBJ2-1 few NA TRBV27 TGTGCCACCCGCCCGTACAGGGTCCAGGACAATGAGCAGTTCTTC CATRPYRVQDNEQFF
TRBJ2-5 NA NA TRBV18 TGTGCCAGCTCACCACAGGGGAGGAGGGAGACCCAGTACTTC CASSPQGRRETQYF
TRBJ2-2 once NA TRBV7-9 TGTGCCAGCAGCCCATCTGGTACTAGAGTCACCGGGGAGCTGTTTTTT CASSPSGTRVTGELFF
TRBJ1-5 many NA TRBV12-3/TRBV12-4 TGTGCCAGCAGTTTAAATGGGGATGGGCCCCAGCATTTT CASSLNGDGPQHF
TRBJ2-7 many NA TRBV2 TGTGCCTCAACCGGGGATTCCTACGAGCAGTACTTC CASTGDSYEQYF
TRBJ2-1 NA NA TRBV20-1 TGCAGTGCTACGACACGTGCGGGAACCTACAATGAGCAGTTCTTC CSATTRAGTYNEQFF
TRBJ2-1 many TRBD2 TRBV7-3 TGTGCCAGCAGCGGTGGGGTAGCGGGCTACAATGAGCAGTTCTTC CASSGGVAGYNEQFF
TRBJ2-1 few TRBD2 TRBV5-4 TGTGCCAGCAGCCGAGGACTAGCGGGAGGGCCGTCTAATGAGCAGTTCTTC CASSRGLAGGPSNEQFF
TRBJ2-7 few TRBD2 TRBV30 TGTGCCTGGAGTCAAGGGACTAGCGGGAGTGACGAGCAGTACTTC CAWSQGTSGSDEQYF
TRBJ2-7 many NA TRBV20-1 TGCAGTGCTCAGTCCGGGTACGAGCAGTACTTC CSAQSGYEQYF
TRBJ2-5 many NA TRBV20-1 TGCAGTGCTATTTCTCCCCGGCAGAGTCAAGAGACCCAGTACTTC CSAISPRQSQETQYF
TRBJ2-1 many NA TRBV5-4 TGTGCCAGCAGTTGGGCCTCCGGAGGGGCCCACAATGAGCAGTTCTTC CASSWASGGAHNEQFF